This T cell receptor (beta chain) was observed in a study of T cell responses to AZD1222 COVID-19 vaccine. Findings of the study overall: Across the whole spike, CD4 TCRs peaked at regions 160-218 and 743-854.

TCRdb's copy holds only in-frame clones and misses some; the assay was immunoSEQ multiplex PCR. Among approximately 100,000 clones listed, more than 85% were seen once. This clone came up many times. Antigen specificity is unknown. After removal of 8 bases from V and 4 bases from J, the junction contained 10 bases not matched to a gene. Germline V CDR1 and CDR2: SGHTA, FQGNSA. CDR3 length equals 15 residues. The sequenced sample was peripheral blood, obtained on day 0 of AZD1222 vaccination. The source of this sequence is an adult in good health. This sequence joins TRBV7-2 and TRBJ2-7; 11 positions agree with TRBD2. CDR3 coding DNA: TGTGCCAGCCTACTAGCGGGGGCCCCGATATACGAGCAGTACTTC. Residues: CASLLAGAPIYEQYF.